This entry is about one TCR beta chain. The target antigen is unknown. The data are from a study of beta chain features in type 1 diabetes. Study as a whole: All of the samples together had more than 95 million sorted cells examined. Study findings and constraints: People with Type 1 diabetes carried modestly yet significantly shorter TCRB CDR3s in all four CD4+ subsets.

Trimming shortened V by 8 bases and J by 0 bases, and 15 bases separated the two germline ends. This CDR3 spans 15 amino acids. The germline V gene has CDR1 SGHDN and CDR2 FVKESK. The whole isolated RNA underwent reverse transcription, so sequencing captured expressed TCRB transcripts. Clones were read by immunoSEQ multiplex PCR, and TCRdb kept only the in-frame ones, dropping some. Among under 300,000 clones listed, about a tenth were seen once. The TCR originated in a man under 40 with type 1 diabetes. The chain has TRBV14 and TRBJ2-3; D may be TRBD2 (6 bases). Material: naive CD4+ T cells from blood. The CDR3 is CASVPYGTSTDTQYF. The DNA of the CDR3 is TGTGCCAGCGTCCCCTACGGGACTAGCACAGATACGCAGTATTTT.